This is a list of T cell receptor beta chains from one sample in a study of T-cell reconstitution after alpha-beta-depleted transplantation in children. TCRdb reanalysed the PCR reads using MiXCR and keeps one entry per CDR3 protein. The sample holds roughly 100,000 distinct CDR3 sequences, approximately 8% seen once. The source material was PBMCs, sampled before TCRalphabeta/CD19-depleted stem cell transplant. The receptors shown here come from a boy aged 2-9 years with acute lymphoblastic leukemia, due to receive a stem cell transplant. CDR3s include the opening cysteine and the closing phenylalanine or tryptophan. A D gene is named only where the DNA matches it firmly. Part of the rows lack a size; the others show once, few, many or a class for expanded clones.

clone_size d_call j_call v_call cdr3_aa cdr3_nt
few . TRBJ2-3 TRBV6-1 CASSARDRTGTDTQYF TGTGCCAGCAGTGCCCGGGACCGGACCGGCACAGATACGCAGTATTTT
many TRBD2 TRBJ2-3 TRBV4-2 CASSQVPGTSGSKSTDTQYF TGTGCCAGCAGCCAAGTTCCCGGGACTAGCGGGAGTAAGAGCACAGATACGCAGTATTTT
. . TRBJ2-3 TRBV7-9 CASSQQSNTQYF TGTGCCAGCAGCCAGCAGTCAAATACGCAGTATTTT
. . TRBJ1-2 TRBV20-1 CSAHRGLLGGYTF TGCAGTGCCCATCGCGGGCTTCTAGGGGGCTACACCTTC
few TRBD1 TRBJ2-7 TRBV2 CASTNPGQDSYEQYF TGTGCCAGCACCAACCCGGGACAGGACTCCTACGAGCAGTACTTC
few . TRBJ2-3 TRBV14 CASSLRLPPDTQYF TGTGCCAGCAGCCTCCGCCTTCCCCCAGATACGCAGTATTTT
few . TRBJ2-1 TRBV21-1 CASSFRSAALGPYNEQFF TGTGCCAGCAGTTTCCGGTCGGCCGCTCTGGGACCATACAATGAGCAGTTCTTC
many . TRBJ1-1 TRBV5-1 CASRGAEAFF TGCGCCAGTAGGGGGGCTGAAGCTTTCTTT
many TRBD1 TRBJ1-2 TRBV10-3 CATEGQSDGYTF TGTGCCACCGAGGGACAGTCTGATGGCTACACCTTC
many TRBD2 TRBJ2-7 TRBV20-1 CSASAGGSYEQYF TGCAGTGCTAGTGCGGGGGGCTCCTACGAGCAGTACTTC
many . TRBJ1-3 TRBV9 CASSVVGEASGNTIYF TGTGCCAGCAGCGTAGTTGGGGAGGCCTCTGGAAACACCATATATTTT
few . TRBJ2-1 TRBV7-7 CASSQGGGGYNEQFF TGTGCTAGCAGCCAGGGGGGGGGCGGCTACAATGAGCAGTTCTTC
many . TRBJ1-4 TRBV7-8 CASSLADGGASNEKLFF TGTGCCAGCAGCTTAGCGGATGGTGGGGCCTCTAATGAAAAACTGTTTTTT
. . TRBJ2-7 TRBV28 CASSLSLRDSPLF TGTGCCAGCAGCCTATCCCTGCGGGACTCCCCATTGTTC
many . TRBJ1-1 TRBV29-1 CSVEPRDTEAFF TGCAGCGTTGAACCCAGGGACACTGAAGCTTTCTTT
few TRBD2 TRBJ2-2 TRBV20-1 CSATPRSGVFPGELFF TGCAGTGCTACCCCTCGGAGCGGGGTATTCCCCGGGGAGCTGTTTTTT
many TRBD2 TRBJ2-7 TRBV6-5 CASSYGGDVGHEQYF TGTGCCAGCAGTTACGGGGGGGACGTGGGCCACGAGCAGTACTTC
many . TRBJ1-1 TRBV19 CASCRVYTEAFF TGTGCCAGTTGCAGGGTGTACACTGAAGCTTTCTTT
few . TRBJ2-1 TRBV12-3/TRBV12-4 CASKPDTGNEQFF TGTGCCAGCAAACCCGATACAGGCAATGAGCAGTTCTTC
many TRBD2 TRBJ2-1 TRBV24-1 CATSDPGLAGALSSYNEQFF TGTGCCACCAGTGACCCCGGACTAGCGGGGGCCCTGAGCTCCTACAATGAGCAGTTCTTC
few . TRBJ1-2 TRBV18 CATSPYEGPTNYGYTF TGTGCTACCTCACCATACGAGGGGCCGACCAACTATGGCTACACCTTC
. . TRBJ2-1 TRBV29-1 CSVVRDREQFF TGCAGCGTTGTGAGGGATCGGGAGCAGTTCTTC
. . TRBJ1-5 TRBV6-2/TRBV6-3 CASNTPTGLYSNQPQHF TGTGCCAGCAACACCCCGACAGGATTGTATAGCAATCAGCCCCAGCATTTT
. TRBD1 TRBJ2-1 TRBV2 CASSPGQGWNNEQFF TGTGCCAGCAGTCCGGGACAGGGATGGAACAATGAGCAGTTCTTC
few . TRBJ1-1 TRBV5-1 CASTSIGGMNTEAFF TGCGCCAGCACCTCAATTGGGGGGATGAACACTGAAGCTTTCTTT
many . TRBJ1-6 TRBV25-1 CASSEQAGGYGSPLHF TGTGCCAGCAGTGAACAAGCCGGGGGATACGGGTCACCCCTCCACTTT
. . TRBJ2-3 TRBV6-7 CASSYWRGTDTQYF TGTGCCAGCAGTTACTGGCGGGGCACAGATACGCAGTATTTT
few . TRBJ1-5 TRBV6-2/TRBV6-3 CASSYPGDGTLIPNQPQHF TGTGCCAGCAGTTACCCAGGGGACGGGACTTTAATCCCCAATCAGCCCCAGCATTTT
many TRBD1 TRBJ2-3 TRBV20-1 CSAYPPMGQGPSDTQYF TGCAGTGCTTACCCTCCTATGGGACAGGGCCCCTCGGATACGCAGTATTTT
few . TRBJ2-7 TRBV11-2 CASSLPAGLGSYEQYF TGTGCCAGCAGCTTACCGGCGGGGCTCGGGTCCTACGAGCAGTACTTC
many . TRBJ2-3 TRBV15 CATSRDPSDTQYF TGTGCCACCAGCAGAGACCCCTCGGATACGCAGTATTTT
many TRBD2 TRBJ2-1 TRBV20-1 CSARGLRGLAEQFF TGCAGTGCTAGAGGGCTTAGAGGACTAGCGGAGCAGTTCTTC
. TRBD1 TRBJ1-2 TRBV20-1 CSAKSGQGSFNYGYTF TGCAGTGCTAAATCAGGACAGGGGTCATTTAACTATGGCTACACCTTC
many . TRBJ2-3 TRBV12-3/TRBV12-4 CASSSRRRSTDTQYF TGTGCCAGCAGTTCCAGACGGCGAAGCACAGATACGCAGTATTTT
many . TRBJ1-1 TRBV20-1 CSARSNTEAFF TGCAGTGCTAGGTCGAACACTGAAGCTTTCTTT
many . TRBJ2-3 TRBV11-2 CASSLKDTQYF TGTGCCAGCAGCTTGAAAGATACGCAGTATTTT
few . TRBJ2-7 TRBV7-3 CASSSGLVEQYF TGTGCCAGCAGCTCGGGACTTGTGGAGCAGTACTTC
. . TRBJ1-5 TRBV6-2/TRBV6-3 CASRRPPDRNQPQHF TGTGCCAGCAGGCGCCCTCCCGACAGGAATCAGCCCCAGCATTTT